This T cell receptor (beta chain) was obtained from a study of radiation and T cells in renal cell carcinoma. Study overall: Nephrectomy followed 15 Gy stereotactic body radiation by 4 weeks.

The data were produced by immunoSEQ multiplex PCR, yet TCRdb's version contains in-frame clones alone and is incomplete. The sample yields 120,000 or so clones, over 75% seen once. In its sample, this clone was seen a few times. Antigen: not known. Study-level results: Top tumor clonotypes rose in blood 2 weeks post-radiation, then contracted.

This CDR3 comprises 11 residues. From germline, CDR1 is SNHLY and CDR2 FYNNEI. V gave up 4 bases and J gave up 9 bases, with 7 bases separating them. Time point noted: blood 2 weeks post-SBRT. Indicated treatment: 15 Gy SBRT to primary tumor, nephrectomy 4 weeks later. The tumor was a clear cell renal cell carcinoma. The origin of this receptor is a man aged 45 to 65 with renal cell carcinoma. The source material was blood, sampled from a patient whose treatment included radiotherapy and nephrectomy. The chain has TRBV2 and TRBJ2-1; D gene uncertain. The CDR3: CASSAEFEQFF. As DNA, the CDR3 is TGTGCCAGCAGTGCGGAGTTTGAGCAGTTCTTC.